These 30 T cell receptor beta chains were all obtained from the same sample, sequenced in a study of response to subunit inactivated influenza vaccine. TCRdb itself ran the RT-PCR reads through MiXCR, one entry per CDR3 protein. Among hundreds of thousands of distinct CDR3 sequences listed, over 9.5% were seen once. The material sequenced was PBMCs from blood, taken on the day of vaccination. Receptor source: a man aged 45-65 years who received an inactivated influenza vaccine.

This clonotype was found a few times. The chain recombines TRBV10-3 with TRBJ2-2, with a tentative D call TRBD1 (5 bases). Trimming took off 3 bases at V and 4 bases at J, with 6 bases between the two ends. The CDR3 has 13 residues. Germline CDR1 is ENHRY and CDR2 is SYGVKD. CDR3 coding DNA: TGTGCCATCAGTGAAGGGGCCACCGGGGAGCTGTTTTTT. Translated, it gives CAISEGATGELFF.

The chain links TRBV4-3 to TRBJ2-4; D is tentatively TRBD1 or TRBD2 (5 bases each). Germline V gives CDR1 LGHNA, CDR2 YSLEER. V shed 4 bases and J shed 2 bases, with 18 bases lying between them. The CDR3 is 17 amino acids. This CDR3 is CASSRAGTSYTKNIQYF. The CDR3 DNA reads TGCGCCAGCAGCCGGGCCGGGACCTCGTATACCAAAAACATTCAGTACTTC.

This clonotype was detected a few times. The chain is built from TRBV6-5 and TRBJ2-1; the match to TRBD1 covers 9 bases. CDR1 and CDR2 from the germline V gene are MNHEY and SVGAGI. The CDR3 covers 14 residues. After removal of 1 base from V and 9 bases from J, the junction contained 4 bases not matched to a gene. The CDR3 sequence is CASSYFTGGFEQFF. CDR3 DNA: TGTGCCAGCAGTTACTTTACAGGGGGCTTTGAGCAGTTCTTC.

This clonotype has a count of ten or more. Germline and junction disagree at one end, which may indicate a read error. The gene calls are TRBV2 and TRBJ2-1; D ambiguous. The CDR3 is made up of 14 amino acids. Per the germline V gene, CDR1 is SNHLY and CDR2 is FYNNEI. The DNA for the CDR3 is TGTGCCAGCACTGAAGGGTACTCGGGTGACCAGCAGTTCTTC. Protein: CASTEGYSGDQQFF.

In nucleotides, the CDR3 is TGCAGTGCGGTGAGGGGGACTGCAGACAACGAGCAGTACTTC. Translating it yields CSAVRGTADNEQYF. This chain uses TRBV20-1 with TRBJ2-7, with D possibly called TRBD1 or TRBD2 (6 bases each). The length of the CDR3 is 14 residues. V was pared by 6 bases and J by 5 bases, with 20 bases between. CDR1 and CDR2 (germline): DFQATT, SNEGSKA (reference sequence).

This clonotype was seen a few times. The chain employs TRBV9 and TRBJ1-2, with 9 bases identical to TRBD1. The CDR3 contains 16 residues. Trimming removed 3 bases from V and 0 bases from J; junction bases left unmatched: 6. Germline-derived CDR1 and CDR2 are SGDLS and YYNGEE. The CDR3 region is CASSGPGQGSNYGYTF. In DNA, the CDR3 is TGTGCCAGCAGCGGACCGGGACAGGGATCTAACTATGGCTACACCTTC.

The V gene is TRBV5-5, the J gene TRBJ2-1; D not resolved. Trimming left V 0 bases short and J 7 bases short, with 14 bases between. CDR3 length: 15 residues. Germline lookup yields CDR1 SGHKS and CDR2 YYEKEE (reference sequence). The CDR3 region is CASSLGPTEWNEQFF. CDR3 nucleotides: TGTGCCAGCAGCTTGGGCCCGACTGAGTGGAATGAGCAGTTCTTC.

This clonotype was found many times. The chain is built from TRBV3-1 and TRBJ2-6; D gene ambiguous. The germline V gene encodes CDR1 LGHDT and CDR2 YNNKEL (reference sequence). V was pared by 4 bases and J by 1 base, with 8 bases between. The CDR3 is made up of 15 amino acids. The CDR3 protein is CASSPRRSGANVLTF. DNA of the CDR3: TGTGCCAGCAGCCCACGTAGATCTGGGGCCAACGTCCTGACTTTC.

This clonotype was recorded many times. V usage is TRBV29-1 and J usage is TRBJ2-3; D not certain. Trimming took off 7 bases at V and 3 bases at J, with 8 bases between the two ends. This CDR3 contains 11 residues. The germline V gene has CDR1 SQVTM and CDR2 ANQGSEA. This chain's CDR3 is CSATRTDTQYF. The CDR3 nucleotides read TGCAGCGCAACAAGGACAGATACGCAGTATTTT.

The rearrangement uses TRBV5-1 and TRBJ2-3; the D is unclear. The germline V and J ends were trimmed by 4 bases and 5 bases, with 11 bases remaining between them. This CDR3 is 13 amino acids long. Germline CDR1 is SGHRS and CDR2 is YFSETQ. CDR3 amino acids: CASSPNLRDTQYF. DNA of the CDR3: TGCGCCAGCAGCCCCAATCTCCGAGATACGCAGTATTTT.

This clonotype showed up many times. V and J are TRBV15 and TRBJ2-1; TRBD2 is a possible D gene (5 bases). Germline lookup yields CDR1 LNHNV and CDR2 YYDKDF (reference sequence). V was clipped by 1 base and J by 1 base, with 11 bases between them. The CDR3 runs 16 residues. The CDR3 protein is CATSRGGESSYNEQFF. CDR3 bases: TGTGCCACCAGCAGAGGGGGAGAAAGTTCCTACAATGAGCAGTTCTTC.

The chain has TRBV11-2 and TRBJ2-2; TRBD2 agrees at 8 bases. Trimming removed 3 bases from V and 7 bases from J; junction bases left unmatched: 19. The CDR3 has 19 residues. Germline V gene sequence: CDR1 SGHAT, CDR2 FQNNGV. CDR3 nucleotide sequence: TGTGCCAGCAGCTTGGTTTTTCCTAGCCGGGGGGGCCGCGTCGGGGAGCTGTTTTTT. Amino acid sequence: CASSLVFPSRGGRVGELFF.

This clonotype was seen at least ten times. This chain connects TRBV6-5 to TRBJ2-7; 9 nucleotides match TRBD1. After removal of 2 bases from V and 0 bases from J, the junction contained 5 bases not matched to a gene. Germline CDR1 and CDR2: MNHEY and SVGAGI. The CDR3 extends over 16 amino acids. The CDR3 protein is CASSYPGQGSSYEQYF. The CDR3 DNA reads TGTGCCAGCAGTTACCCTGGACAGGGGAGCTCCTACGAGCAGTACTTC.

V is TRBV5-1 and J is TRBJ2-3; D possibly corresponds to TRBD2 (6 bases). The CDR3 has 16 residues. The V and J ends lost 4 bases and 2 bases respectively, with 17 bases between them. From germline, CDR1 is SGHRS and CDR2 YFSETQ. CDR3 region: CASSLSRDFTTDTQYF. The CDR3 DNA is TGCGCCAGCAGCCTCAGCCGGGACTTTACCACAGATACGCAGTATTTT.

This clonotype was detected a few times. V gene TRBV10-3 combines with J gene TRBJ2-1; 8 positions match TRBD2. The V segment lost 2 bases and the J segment 8 bases; nucleotides outside the gene matches: 11. CDR3 length: 16 amino acids. Germline assignment: CDR1 ENHRY and CDR2 SYGVKD. Written as DNA, the CDR3 is TGTGCCATCAGTGAGGGCATTAGCGGGGCCCGAGATGAGCAGTTCTTC. Translation gives CAISEGISGARDEQFF.

The gene calls are TRBV5-1 and TRBJ2-2; possible D gene TRBD1, 7 bases. From germline, CDR1 is SGHRS and CDR2 YFSETQ. The length of the CDR3 is 16 residues. The V and J ends lost 4 bases and 5 bases respectively, with 18 bases between them. This CDR3 is CASSPGQARGTGELFF. In nucleotides, the CDR3 is TGCGCCAGCAGCCCAGGACAGGCGCGGGGAACCGGGGAGCTGTTTTTT.

This rearrangement joins TRBV11-2 to TRBJ1-3; D not certain. Trimming took off 1 base at V and 2 bases at J, with 9 bases between the two ends. This CDR3 contains 15 residues. Germline V gene data show CDR1 as SGHAT and CDR2 as FQNNGV. The CDR3 sequence: CASSLAAGTGNTIYF. The CDR3 DNA sequence: TGTGCCAGCAGCTTAGCGGCGGGGACTGGAAACACCATATATTTT.

The chain has TRBV5-5 and TRBJ1-1; D is possibly TRBD1 (5 bases). Trimming took off 4 bases at V and 3 bases at J, with 16 bases between the two ends. Germline V gives CDR1 SGHKS, CDR2 YYEKEE (reference sequence). CDR3 size: 15 residues. CDR3 in amino acids: CASSGGFSGYTEAFF. The CDR3 DNA reads TGTGCCAGCAGCGGGGGATTCTCTGGGTACACTGAAGCTTTCTTT.

The rearrangement uses TRBV5-6 and TRBJ2-1; possibly TRBD1 or TRBD2 for D (5 bases each). This CDR3 has 14 residues. The V end was cut by 6 bases, the J end by 6 bases, with 16 bases between. Germline-derived CDR1 and CDR2 are SGHDT and YYEEEE. CDR3 in DNA: TGTGCCAGCATGCCGGGACCCCCTGTCAATGAGCAGTTCTTC. It translates to CASMPGPPVNEQFF.

V is TRBV29-1 and J is TRBJ2-5; D remains unclear. The CDR3 consists of 13 residues. Germline V gene sequence: CDR1 SQVTM, CDR2 ANQGSEA. With 5 bases removed from V and 5 bases from J, the gap between germline ends came to 15 bases. CDR3 amino acids: CSVLILDGETQYF. The CDR3 DNA is TGCAGCGTTTTAATCCTTGATGGGGAGACCCAGTACTTC. Looking up the rest from reference TRBV29-1 and TRBJ2-5 gives the full variable domain: SAVISQKPSRDICQRGTSLTIQCQVDSQVTMMFWYRQQPGQSLTLIATANQGSEATYESGFVIDKFPISRPNLTFSTLTVSNMSPEDSSIYLCSVLILDGETQYFGPGTRLLVL.

This clonotype was found many times. The chain combines TRBV12-3 or TRBV12-4 with TRBJ2-7; no clear D. Trimming took 4 bases from V and 4 from J, leaving 11 bases between them. CDR3 length equals 13 residues. This CDR3 reads CASSSRTTYEQYF. The DNA for the CDR3 is TGTGCCAGCAGTTCACGGACCACTTACGAGCAGTACTTC.

The chain employs TRBV27 and TRBJ1-1; no firm D call. The V gene's germline CDR1 is MNHEY and CDR2 SMNVEV (reference sequence). V dropped 6 bases and J dropped 1 base, with 12 bases sitting between them. The CDR3 sequence is 14 residues long. The CDR3 DNA reads TGTGCCAGCAGCCAAGGACCGAAGAACACTGAAGCTTTCTTT. This encodes CASSQGPKNTEAFF.

This clonotype has just a few counts. The rearrangement links TRBV4-2 to TRBJ1-2; tentative D call: TRBD1 (5 bases). V was shortened by 1 base and J by 2 bases, with 14 bases between the two germline ends. Germline lookup yields CDR1 LGHNA and CDR2 YNFKEQ. The CDR3 has 16 residues. As DNA, the CDR3 is TGTGCCAGCAGCCAAGGGGGCAGGGCATCGAACTATGGCTACACCTTC. The encoded protein is CASSQGGRASNYGYTF.

This clonotype was picked up many times. The V call is TRBV27, the J call TRBJ2-5; D perhaps matches TRBD1 (6 bases). Trimming took off 4 bases at V and 2 bases at J, with 11 bases between the two ends. This CDR3 has 14 residues. CDR1 and CDR2 from the germline V gene are MNHEY and SMNVEV (reference sequence). The CDR3 bases are TGTGCCAGCAGTTCCCGACAGGAGCAAGAGACCCAGTACTTC. It encodes CASSSRQEQETQYF.

V usage is TRBV29-1 and J usage is TRBJ2-1, with 8 nucleotides matching TRBD1. CDR1 and CDR2 from the germline V gene are SQVTM and ANQGSEA. This CDR3 is built from 14 residues. The ends lost 7 bases at V and 9 bases at J; junction bases unmatched: 14. The CDR3 loop is CSAWTGRGKIEQFF. CDR3 DNA sequence: TGCAGCGCCTGGACAGGGCGCGGGAAGATTGAGCAGTTCTTC.

This clonotype has a single count. The V call is TRBV19, the J call TRBJ2-7; D may correspond to TRBD1 or TRBD2 (5 bases each). In germline, CDR1 is LNHDA, CDR2 SQIVND (reference sequence). The ends were cut back, 8 bases at V and 0 bases at J, with 17 bases in the middle. This CDR3 comprises 15 residues. The CDR3 DNA reads TGTGCCAGTGCAGAGCCGGGACGGGTCTCCTACGAGCAGTACTTC. This encodes CASAEPGRVSYEQYF. The full variable domain, with the rest looked up from reference TRBV19 and TRBJ2-7, is DGGITQSPKYLFRKEGQNVTLSCEQNLNHDAMYWYRQDPGQGLRLIYYSQIVNDFQKGDIAEGYSVSREKKESFPLTVTSAQKNPTAFYLCASAEPGRVSYEQYFGPGTRLTVT.

This sequence joins TRBV6-5 and TRBJ2-7, with a weak D call TRBD2 (6 bases). The CDR3 spans 15 residues. With 0 bases removed from V and 4 bases from J, the gap between germline ends came to 13 bases. Germline CDR1 and CDR2: MNHEY and SVGAGI. CDR3 region: CASSYSRGEVYEQYF. CDR3 sequence (DNA): TGTGCCAGCAGTTACTCGCGCGGGGAGGTATACGAGCAGTACTTC.

This clonotype was observed many times. V is TRBV7-6 and J is TRBJ2-1; 12 nucleotides align to TRBD2. The CDR3 contains 15 residues. Trimming cost V 1 base and J 9 bases; bases outside gene matches: 4. From germline, CDR1 is SGHVS and CDR2 FNYEAQ. The CDR3 is CASSLGTSGVGEQFF. The CDR3 DNA follows: TGTGCCAGCAGCTTAGGGACTAGCGGGGTGGGTGAGCAGTTCTTC.

V is TRBV3-1 and J is TRBJ2-1; 7 nucleotides align to TRBD2. Looked up from germline, CDR1 is LGHDT and CDR2 is YNNKEL (reference sequence). Trimming removed 2 bases from V and 6 bases from J; junction bases left unmatched: 7. This CDR3 comprises 15 residues. CDR3 nucleotide sequence: TGTGCCAGCAGCCAACCCGGACTAGTGGTCAATGAGCAGTTCTTC. This codes for CASSQPGLVVNEQFF.

This clonotype showed up just a few times. The chain couples TRBV6-2 or TRBV6-3 to TRBJ2-6; D is unclear. V was cut by 1 base and J by 2 bases, with 6 bases left in between. The CDR3 is made up of 15 amino acids. CDR1 and CDR2 (germline): MNHEY, SVGEGT. CDR3 region: CASSYLSPGANVLTF. CDR3 coding DNA: TGTGCCAGCAGTTACTTGTCGCCTGGGGCCAACGTCCTGACTTTC.